The 12 T cell receptor beta chains given below trace back to one sample, sequenced in a study of tumor-infiltrating lymphocytes in primary liver carcinoma (dated by TCRdb to about 2017). The sample was run on an Illumina HiSeq 2500. Using a constant-region primer and ProtoScript II reverse transcriptase, TCRbeta-specific cDNA was reverse-transcribed from 500 to 650 ng total RNA. TCRbeta libraries were built with three nested multiplex PCR rounds, a slightly modified ARM-PCR procedure. Multiplex TRBV1-TRBV30 forward primers and a Cbeta reverse primer were used in the first two PCR rounds, each of which was run for roughly 9 cycles. TCRdb cleaned the public reads at Q25 with fastp, built clones with MiXCR and kept in-frame beta chains. Entries that share a CDR3 protein sequence are merged under the most common genes and DNA. The sample includes tens of thousands of distinct CDR3 sequences, with 75% observed a single time. The ten largest make up around 41% of the sample.

Without any cell sorting, total RNA and DNA were co-extracted from roughly 18-30 mg of bulk tissue using the AllPrep DNA/RNA mini kit. The specimen sequenced was tumor-adjacent normal liver tissue. These receptors all stem from a woman aged 25 to 39 with primary liver carcinoma and hepatitis B virus infection.

With respect to this clonotype: The CDR3 carries no conserved terminal phenylalanine or tryptophan, so it likely arises from a read error. The V call is TRBV6-1, the J call TRBJ1-5, with D perhaps matching TRBD1 (6 bases). CDR1 is MNHNS and CDR2 is SASEGT in the germline V gene. The CDR3 runs to 14 residues. The CDR3 nucleotides read TGTGCCAGCAGTGTTACAGGGCGGCATCAGCTCCAGCATATT. Translation: CASSVTGRHQLQHI.

Remarks on this clonotype: This is likely a read error, given that the CDR3 carries no conserved phenylalanine or tryptophan at its end. The rearrangement uses TRBV6-2 or TRBV6-3 and TRBJ2-2; weak D call: TRBD2 (5 bases). Per the germline V gene, CDR1 is MNHEY and CDR2 is SVGEGT. The CDR3 loop spans 17 amino acids. Deletions cut 2 bases from V and 4 bases from J, with 17 bases between. The CDR3 region has the DNA TGTGCCAGCAGTTACCCCCCCGGGAAGAGAGGCACCGGGGAGCTGTTTATT. Its translation is CASSYPPGKRGTGELFI.

This clonotype was picked up many times. The gene calls are TRBV12-3 or TRBV12-4 and TRBJ2-2; maybe TRBD2 (5 bases). V was shortened by 1 base and J by 3 bases, with 9 bases between the two germline ends. The CDR3 contains 15 residues. Here the CDR3 reads CASSLVGVDTGELFF. CDR3 DNA: TGTGCCAGCAGTTTAGTGGGAGTCGACACCGGGGAGCTGTTTTTT.

The chain recombines TRBV11-2 with TRBJ2-5; D might be TRBD1 (6 bases). V lost 5 bases, J lost 3 bases, and 19 bases lay in between. The CDR3 consists of 16 residues. The germline CDR1 and CDR2 sequences are SGHAT and FQNNGV. This chain's CDR3 is CASSLRVEAGEETQYF. The CDR3 region has the DNA TGTGCCAGCAGCCTCCGAGTGGAGGCAGGGGAAGAGACCCAGTACTTC.

This clonotype was seen just once. Compared with germline, one end of the junction differs, possibly owing to a read error. This chain uses TRBV6-5 with TRBJ2-7; tentatively, D is TRBD2 (6 bases). Germline V gene data show CDR1 as MNHEY and CDR2 as SVGAGI. The CDR3 consists of 17 residues. The chain's CDR3 is CASSRGIAEYFTYELYF. DNA for the CDR3: TGTGCCAGCAGTCGGGGGATTGCGGAATACTTTACCTACGAGCTGTACTTC.

Of note for this clonotype: Given a much more abundant clone one base away, this may be a read error. The genes are TRBV28 and TRBJ2-2; D remains ambiguous. CDR3 length equals 15 residues. V was trimmed by 3 bases and J by 6 bases, leaving 14 bases between them. Germline values: CDR1 MDHEN, CDR2 SYDVKM. CDR3 bases: TGTGCCAGCAGTTTGTTCCTCAAAGCCGCCGGGGAGCTGTTTTTT. Protein product: CASSLFLKAAGELFF.

The chain recombines TRBV11-2 with TRBJ2-3, with 10 bases lining up with TRBD2. Germline-derived CDR1 and CDR2 are SGHAT and FQNNGV. V dropped 6 bases and J dropped 2; count of bases not matched to a gene: 5. The CDR3 consists of 15 residues. CDR3 nucleotide sequence: TGTGCCAGCAGACTAGCGGGACAGTCCACAGATACGCAGTATTTT. It yields the protein CASRLAGQSTDTQYF.

This chain links TRBV10-2 with TRBJ2-5; D might be TRBD1 (5 bases). This CDR3 has 15 residues. In germline, CDR1 is WSHSY, CDR2 SAAADI. The CDR3 DNA is TGCACCAACAGTGAGTGGGTAGGGGTTCAAGAGACCCAGTACTTC. This encodes CTNSEWVGVQETQYF.

This clonotype has ten or more counts. In nucleotides, the CDR3 is TGTGCCATCAGTCGGGGAGAGACCCAGTACTTC. It codes for CAISRGETQYF. The chain joins TRBV10-3 to TRBJ2-5, with D perhaps TRBD2 (5 bases). V shed 5 bases and J shed 4 bases, with 5 bases lying between them. Germline CDR1 reads ENHRY; CDR2 reads SYGVKD. CDR3 size: 11 residues.

This clonotype has just one count. Likely a read error: the CDR3 ends without its conserved phenylalanine or tryptophan. Because the CDR3's place on the DNA is in doubt, the DNA is left out and the CDR3 is given as listed by TCRdb. The CDR3 loop is CSVARDTDQPQHC. This chain uses TRBV29-1 with TRBJ1-5. The CDR3 is 13 residues long, counting both termini. Per the germline V gene, CDR1 is SQVTM and CDR2 is ANQGSEA.

Concerning this clonotype itself: This may come from a read error, since a much larger clone is one base off. The J gene is TRBJ2-3, the V gene TRBV28; 7 bases are shared with TRBD1. Germline CDR1 and CDR2: MDHEN and SYDVKM. The CDR3 runs to 16 residues. CDR3 DNA: TGTGCCAACAGTTATACTTTGGGACAGACCACAGATACGCAGTATTTT. Residues: CANSYTLGQTTDTQYF.

With regard to this clonotype: Lacking the conserved final phenylalanine or tryptophan, this CDR3 likely reflects a read error. The V call is TRBV6-6, the J call TRBJ2-7; 11 nucleotides match TRBD1. The CDR3 is 16 amino acids. Per the germline V gene, CDR1 is MNHNY and CDR2 is SVGAGI (reference sequence). Trimming at V came to 2 bases and at J to 2 bases, leaving 5 bases not matched to a gene. The CDR3 DNA follows: TGTGCCAGCAGTTACCAGTTGGGACAGGGGGCCTACGAGCAGTACTCC. Amino acid sequence: CASSYQLGQGAYEQYS.